The rows below give T cell receptor beta chains drawn from one sample of a study of T cell changes during pregnancy in multiple sclerosis. TCRdb's copy holds only in-frame clones and misses some; the assay was immunoSEQ multiplex PCR. The table shows 100,000 to 140,000 clones, with 85% to 95% occurring only once. The specimen comprised peripheral blood, sampled in the third trimester of pregnancy. All receptors derive from a female donor in good health, enrolled as a control in a pregnancy study. Each CDR3 is given with its conserved first and last residue. Each record gives: CDR3 protein, CDR3 DNA, D gene, clone size, V gene, CDR3 length, J gene. A D gene is named only where the DNA matches it firmly. Clone size is shown for a subset of rows, as once, few, many or a class of expanded clone.

CDR3aa: CASSSGLAGGDTDTQYF
CDR3nt: TGTGCCAGCAGCTCAGGACTAGCGGGGGGAGACACAGATACGCAGTATTTT
d_gene: TRBD2
abundance: .
v_gene: TRBV13
len: 17
j_gene: TRBJ2-3

CDR3aa: CASSLRSGDYNEQFF
CDR3nt: TGTGCCAGCAGCTTACGTAGCGGGGATTACAATGAGCAGTTCTTC
d_gene: TRBD2
abundance: .
v_gene: TRBV11-2
len: 15
j_gene: TRBJ2-1

CDR3aa: CASSPDLVARGFPEAFF
CDR3nt: TGTGCCAGCAGCCCGGACCTGGTTGCCAGGGGGTTTCCTGAAGCTTTCTTT
d_gene: TRBD1
abundance: .
v_gene: TRBV5-4
len: 17
j_gene: TRBJ1-1

CDR3aa: CASSLQGSTGELFF
CDR3nt: TGTGCCAGCAGCTTACAGGGCAGCACCGGGGAGCTGTTTTTT
d_gene: .
abundance: once
v_gene: TRBV7-3
len: 14
j_gene: TRBJ2-2

CDR3aa: CASSLGSQGWYTEAFF
CDR3nt: TGCGCCAGCAGCTTGGGTTCCCAGGGATGGTACACTGAAGCTTTCTTT
d_gene: .
abundance: .
v_gene: TRBV5-1
len: 16
j_gene: TRBJ1-1

CDR3aa: CASRRIGDTEAFF
CDR3nt: TGTGCCAGCAGGAGAATAGGAGACACTGAAGCTTTCTTT
d_gene: .
abundance: .
v_gene: TRBV27
len: 13
j_gene: TRBJ1-1

CDR3aa: CASSQDPGVNTEAFF
CDR3nt: TGCGCCAGCAGCCAAGATCCAGGGGTAAACACTGAAGCTTTCTTT
d_gene: .
abundance: .
v_gene: TRBV4-3
len: 15
j_gene: TRBJ1-1

CDR3aa: CASSRGGSTEAFF
CDR3nt: TGTGCCAGCAGTAGGGGGGGAAGCACTGAAGCTTTCTTT
d_gene: .
abundance: .
v_gene: TRBV6-6
len: 13
j_gene: TRBJ1-1

CDR3aa: CASSLWTGGTGELFF
CDR3nt: TGTGCCAGCAGCCTTTGGACAGGGGGCACCGGGGAGCTGTTTTTT
d_gene: TRBD1
abundance: .
v_gene: TRBV14
len: 15
j_gene: TRBJ2-2

CDR3aa: CASRLGVLRNTEAFF
CDR3nt: TGCGCCAGCAGGTTGGGAGTATTAAGGAACACTGAAGCTTTCTTT
d_gene: .
abundance: .
v_gene: TRBV5-1
len: 15
j_gene: TRBJ1-1

CDR3aa: CASSLGTGSYEQYF
CDR3nt: TGTGCCAGCAGCTTAGGGACAGGCTCCTACGAGCAGTACTTC
d_gene: TRBD1
abundance: .
v_gene: TRBV11-2
len: 14
j_gene: TRBJ2-7

CDR3aa: CAWSMLGHNYGYTF
CDR3nt: TGTGCCTGGAGTATGCTTGGGCATAACTATGGCTACACCTTC
d_gene: .
abundance: .
v_gene: TRBV30
len: 14
j_gene: TRBJ1-2

CDR3aa: CASSQGRGGLVSYEQYF
CDR3nt: TGCGCCAGCAGCCAAGGGCGGGGGGGCCTGGTCTCCTACGAGCAGTACTTC
d_gene: TRBD2
abundance: .
v_gene: TRBV4-3
len: 17
j_gene: TRBJ2-7

CDR3aa: CASSPGTDRNTF
CDR3nt: TGTGCCAGCAGCCCCGGGACAGACCGGAACACCTTC
d_gene: TRBD1
abundance: .
v_gene: TRBV7-8
len: 12
j_gene: TRBJ1-2

CDR3aa: CASSLPDRGVSYGYTF
CDR3nt: TGTGCCAGTAGTCTTCCGGACAGGGGGGTGTCGTATGGCTACACCTTC
d_gene: TRBD1
abundance: .
v_gene: TRBV19
len: 16
j_gene: TRBJ1-2

CDR3aa: CASSMGPQGGNTIYF
CDR3nt: TGTGCCAGTAGTATGGGCCCACAGGGTGGAAACACCATATATTTT
d_gene: .
abundance: .
v_gene: TRBV19
len: 15
j_gene: TRBJ1-3

CDR3aa: CASSIGAGAGVETQYF
CDR3nt: TGTGCCAGTAGTATCGGAGCGGGGGCCGGGGTGGAGACCCAGTACTTC
d_gene: TRBD2
abundance: .
v_gene: TRBV19
len: 16
j_gene: TRBJ2-5

CDR3aa: CASSLDRDHEQFF
CDR3nt: TGTGCCAGCAGCTTGGACAGGGACCATGAGCAGTTCTTC
d_gene: .
abundance: once
v_gene: TRBV5-5
len: 13
j_gene: TRBJ2-1

CDR3aa: CASSHGTSGEDTSYNEQFF
CDR3nt: TGCGCCAGCAGTCACGGGACTAGCGGGGAGGATACCTCCTACAATGAGCAGTTCTTC
d_gene: TRBD2
abundance: .
v_gene: TRBV4-3
len: 19
j_gene: TRBJ2-1

CDR3aa: CASRSGNTIYF
CDR3nt: TGTGCCAGCCGTTCTGGAAACACCATATATTTT
d_gene: .
abundance: once
v_gene: TRBV11-2
len: 11
j_gene: TRBJ1-3

CDR3aa: CASSVGAGSYNEQFF
CDR3nt: TGTGCCAGCAGCGTAGGGGCAGGCTCCTACAATGAGCAGTTCTTC
d_gene: .
abundance: .
v_gene: TRBV9
len: 15
j_gene: TRBJ2-1

CDR3aa: CASSRDRGSAQPQHF
CDR3nt: TGTGCCAGTAGTCGGGACAGGGGCTCGGCGCAGCCCCAGCATTTT
d_gene: TRBD1
abundance: .
v_gene: TRBV19
len: 15
j_gene: TRBJ1-5

CDR3aa: CASSNDGEDEAFF
CDR3nt: TGTGCCAGTAGTAACGACGGAGAGGATGAAGCTTTCTTT
d_gene: .
abundance: .
v_gene: TRBV19
len: 13
j_gene: TRBJ1-1

CDR3aa: CASSTWGTSGFFSSYNEQFF
CDR3nt: TGTGCCAGTAGTACGTGGGGGACTAGCGGTTTTTTTAGCTCCTACAATGAGCAGTTCTTC
d_gene: TRBD2
abundance: .
v_gene: TRBV19
len: 20
j_gene: TRBJ2-1

CDR3aa: CASRTPAGGPLGETQYF
CDR3nt: TGTGCCAGCAGGACCCCAGCGGGGGGCCCCTTGGGGGAGACCCAGTACTTC
d_gene: TRBD2
abundance: .
v_gene: TRBV2
len: 17
j_gene: TRBJ2-5

CDR3aa: CASSLVQPDPYGYTF
CDR3nt: TGTGCCAGCAGCTTAGTACAGCCAGACCCCTATGGCTACACCTTC
d_gene: .
abundance: .
v_gene: TRBV7-8
len: 15
j_gene: TRBJ1-2

CDR3aa: CASRMGQHEGSEAFF
CDR3nt: TGTGCCAGCAGAATGGGACAGCACGAGGGGTCTGAAGCTTTCTTT
d_gene: TRBD1
abundance: .
v_gene: TRBV7-3
len: 15
j_gene: TRBJ1-1

CDR3aa: CASSVAVAGVFGELFF
CDR3nt: TGTGCCAGCAGCGTAGCTGTAGCGGGGGTGTTCGGGGAGCTGTTTTTT
d_gene: TRBD2
abundance: .
v_gene: TRBV9
len: 16
j_gene: TRBJ2-2

CDR3aa: CASSLGTGINYGYTF
CDR3nt: TGTGCCAGCAGCTTAGGAACAGGAATTAACTATGGCTACACCTTC
d_gene: .
abundance: .
v_gene: TRBV7-8
len: 15
j_gene: TRBJ1-2

CDR3aa: CASSQVPGENEKLFF
CDR3nt: TGTGCCAGCAGCCAAGTGCCCGGGGAGAATGAAAAACTGTTTTTT
d_gene: .
abundance: .
v_gene: TRBV4-2
len: 15
j_gene: TRBJ1-4

CDR3aa: CASSETRQGANTGELFF
CDR3nt: TGTGCCAGCAGTGAGACCCGCCAGGGGGCGAACACCGGGGAGCTGTTTTTT
d_gene: TRBD1
abundance: .
v_gene: TRBV2
len: 17
j_gene: TRBJ2-2

CDR3aa: CASSARLAGVYNEQFF
CDR3nt: TGTGCCAGCAGTGCAAGACTAGCGGGGGTCTACAATGAGCAGTTCTTC
d_gene: TRBD2
abundance: .
v_gene: TRBV6-1
len: 16
j_gene: TRBJ2-1

CDR3aa: CASRLDRVSNEQFF
CDR3nt: TGTGCCAGCAGACTCGACAGGGTTTCCAATGAGCAGTTCTTC
d_gene: TRBD1
abundance: .
v_gene: TRBV6-5
len: 14
j_gene: TRBJ2-1

CDR3aa: CASSFRQGRGELFF
CDR3nt: TGTGCCAGCAGTTTTCGACAGGGGCGGGGGGAGCTGTTTTTT
d_gene: TRBD1
abundance: .
v_gene: TRBV6-5
len: 14
j_gene: TRBJ2-2

CDR3aa: CASSLRGGPEAFF
CDR3nt: TGTGCCAGCAGTTTAAGGGGCGGCCCCGAAGCTTTCTTT
d_gene: .
abundance: .
v_gene: TRBV27
len: 13
j_gene: TRBJ1-1

CDR3aa: CATMSGGDSYEQYF
CDR3nt: TGTGCCACCATGTCTGGGGGGGACTCCTACGAGCAGTACTTC
d_gene: TRBD2
abundance: .
v_gene: TRBV28
len: 14
j_gene: TRBJ2-7

CDR3aa: CASTQRGGTEAFF
CDR3nt: TGTGCTAGCACCCAAAGAGGGGGCACTGAAGCTTTCTTT
d_gene: .
abundance: .
v_gene: TRBV7-7
len: 13
j_gene: TRBJ1-1

CDR3aa: CAWSPGTATFYGYTF
CDR3nt: TGTGCCTGGAGTCCCGGGACAGCCACTTTCTATGGCTACACCTTC
d_gene: TRBD1
abundance: .
v_gene: TRBV30
len: 15
j_gene: TRBJ1-2

CDR3aa: CAWSVNWDRANYGYTF
CDR3nt: TGTGCCTGGAGTGTAAATTGGGACAGGGCTAACTATGGCTACACCTTC
d_gene: TRBD1
abundance: .
v_gene: TRBV30
len: 16
j_gene: TRBJ1-2

CDR3aa: CASSESGRNQPQHF
CDR3nt: TGTGCCAGCAGTGAATCGGGGAGGAATCAGCCCCAGCATTTT
d_gene: .
abundance: .
v_gene: TRBV6-1
len: 14
j_gene: TRBJ1-5

CDR3aa: CASSSGQFYEQYF
CDR3nt: TGTGCCAGCAGCTCCGGACAGTTTTACGAGCAGTACTTC
d_gene: .
abundance: .
v_gene: TRBV5-4
len: 13
j_gene: TRBJ2-7

CDR3aa: CASSPRLAGGRLETQYF
CDR3nt: TGTGCCAGTAGTCCACGACTAGCGGGGGGGCGGTTAGAGACCCAGTACTTC
d_gene: TRBD2
abundance: .
v_gene: TRBV19
len: 17
j_gene: TRBJ2-5

CDR3aa: CASSLRGGSPGANVLTF
CDR3nt: TGTGCCAGCAGCTTAAGGGGGGGCTCCCCTGGGGCCAACGTCCTGACTTTC
d_gene: .
abundance: .
v_gene: TRBV7-3
len: 17
j_gene: TRBJ2-6

CDR3aa: CASTPGQSPYEQYF
CDR3nt: TGTGCCAGCACTCCGGGACAGTCCCCCTACGAGCAGTACTTC
d_gene: TRBD1
abundance: .
v_gene: TRBV27
len: 14
j_gene: TRBJ2-7

CDR3aa: CASSRLDRGIYGYTF
CDR3nt: TGTGCCAGCAGCCGTCTCGACAGGGGCATATATGGCTACACCTTC
d_gene: TRBD1
abundance: once
v_gene: TRBV7-2
len: 15
j_gene: TRBJ1-2

CDR3aa: CASSPTGARSPLHF
CDR3nt: TGTGCCAGCAGCCCGACAGGGGCTCGGTCACCCCTCCACTTT
d_gene: TRBD1
abundance: .
v_gene: TRBV7-2
len: 14
j_gene: TRBJ1-6